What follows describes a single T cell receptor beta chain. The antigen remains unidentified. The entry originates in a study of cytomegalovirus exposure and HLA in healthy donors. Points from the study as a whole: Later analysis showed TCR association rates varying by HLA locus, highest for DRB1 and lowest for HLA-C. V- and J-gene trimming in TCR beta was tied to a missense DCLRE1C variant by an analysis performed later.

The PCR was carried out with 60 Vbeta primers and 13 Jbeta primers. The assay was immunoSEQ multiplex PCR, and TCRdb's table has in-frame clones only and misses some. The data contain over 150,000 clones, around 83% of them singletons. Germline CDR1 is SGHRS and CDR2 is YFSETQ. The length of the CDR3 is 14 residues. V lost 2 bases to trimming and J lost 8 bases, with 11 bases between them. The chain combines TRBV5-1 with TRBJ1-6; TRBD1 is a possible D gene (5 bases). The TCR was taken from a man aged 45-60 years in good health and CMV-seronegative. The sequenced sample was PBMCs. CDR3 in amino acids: CASSLGQDHSPLHF. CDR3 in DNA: TGCGCCAGCAGCTTAGGACAAGACCATTCACCCCTCCACTTT.